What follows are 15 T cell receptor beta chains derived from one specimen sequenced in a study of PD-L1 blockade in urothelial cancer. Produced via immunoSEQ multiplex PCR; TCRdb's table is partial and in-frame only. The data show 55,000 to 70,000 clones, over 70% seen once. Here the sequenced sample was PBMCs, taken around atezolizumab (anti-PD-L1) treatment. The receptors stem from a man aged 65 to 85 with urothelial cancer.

The CDR3 here is CAISEQGRIYEQYF. The CDR3 bases are TGTGCCATCAGTGAACAGGGGAGAATCTACGAGCAGTACTTC. V and J are TRBV10-3 and TRBJ2-7, with 7 bases lining up with TRBD1. V was pared by 3 bases and J by 3 bases, with 5 bases of the junction left unmatched. Germline V gene data show CDR1 as ENHRY and CDR2 as SYGVKD. The CDR3 is 14 residues long.

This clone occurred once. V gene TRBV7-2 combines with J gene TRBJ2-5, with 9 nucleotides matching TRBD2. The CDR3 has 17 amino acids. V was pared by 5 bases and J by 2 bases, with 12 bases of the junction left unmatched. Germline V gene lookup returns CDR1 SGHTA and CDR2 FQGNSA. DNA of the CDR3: TGTGCCAGCAGCGCTCAACCGACTAGCGGCACACAAGAGACCCAGTACTTC. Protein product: CASSAQPTSGTQETQYF.

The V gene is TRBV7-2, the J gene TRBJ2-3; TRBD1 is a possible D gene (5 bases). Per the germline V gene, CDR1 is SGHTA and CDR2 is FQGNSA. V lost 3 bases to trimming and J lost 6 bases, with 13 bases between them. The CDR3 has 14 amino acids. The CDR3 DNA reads TGTGCCAGCAGCTTGGGGCCGGTCGAGGATACGCAGTATTTT. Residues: CASSLGPVEDTQYF.

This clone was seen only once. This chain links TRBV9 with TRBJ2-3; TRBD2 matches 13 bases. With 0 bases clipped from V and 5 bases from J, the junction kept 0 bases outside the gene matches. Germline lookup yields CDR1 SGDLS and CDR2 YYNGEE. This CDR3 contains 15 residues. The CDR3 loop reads CASSVGTSGRDTQYF. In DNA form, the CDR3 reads TGTGCCAGCAGCGTAGGGACTAGCGGGAGAGATACGCAGTATTTT. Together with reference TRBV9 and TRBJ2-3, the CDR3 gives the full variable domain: DSGVTQTPKHLITATGQRVTLRCSPRSGDLSVYWYQQSLDQGLQFLIQYYNGEERAKGNILERFSAQQFPDLHSELNLSSLELGDSALYFCASSVGTSGRDTQYFGPGTRLTVL.

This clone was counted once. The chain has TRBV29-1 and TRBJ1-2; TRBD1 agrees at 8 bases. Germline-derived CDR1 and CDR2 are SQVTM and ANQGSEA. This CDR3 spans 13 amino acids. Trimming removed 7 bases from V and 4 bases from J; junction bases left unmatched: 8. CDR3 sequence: CSAGQGSGYGYTF. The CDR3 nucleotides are TGCAGCGCCGGACAGGGTTCGGGCTATGGCTACACCTTC.

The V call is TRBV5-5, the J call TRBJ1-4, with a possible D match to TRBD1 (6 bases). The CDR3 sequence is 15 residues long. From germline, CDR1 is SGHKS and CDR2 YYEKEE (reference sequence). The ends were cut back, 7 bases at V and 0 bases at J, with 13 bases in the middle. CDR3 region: CASGPQGATNEKLFF. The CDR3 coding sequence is TGTGCCAGCGGACCACAGGGCGCAACTAATGAAAAACTGTTTTTT.

The CDR3 DNA sequence: TGTGCCAGCTCACCAAGCGGGAGTTTTTCCTACGAGCAGTACTTC. Translation: CASSPSGSFSYEQYF. The chain combines TRBV18 with TRBJ2-7; 8 bases match TRBD2. The CDR3 sequence is 15 residues long. Germline V gene sequence: CDR1 KGHSH, CDR2 LQKENI. Trimming took 2 bases from V and 1 from J; bases not matched to a gene: 4.

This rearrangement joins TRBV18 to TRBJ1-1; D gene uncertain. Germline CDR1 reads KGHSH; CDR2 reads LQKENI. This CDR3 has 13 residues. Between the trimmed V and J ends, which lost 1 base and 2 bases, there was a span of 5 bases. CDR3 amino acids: CASSPRENTEAFF. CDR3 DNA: TGTGCCAGCTCACCACGAGAAAACACTGAAGCTTTCTTT.

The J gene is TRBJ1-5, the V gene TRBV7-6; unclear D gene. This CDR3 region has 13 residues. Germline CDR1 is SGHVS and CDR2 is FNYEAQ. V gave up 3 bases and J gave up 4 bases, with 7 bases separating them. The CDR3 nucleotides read TGTGCCAGCAGCTTCTCAGATAATCAGCCCCAGCATTTT. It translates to CASSFSDNQPQHF.

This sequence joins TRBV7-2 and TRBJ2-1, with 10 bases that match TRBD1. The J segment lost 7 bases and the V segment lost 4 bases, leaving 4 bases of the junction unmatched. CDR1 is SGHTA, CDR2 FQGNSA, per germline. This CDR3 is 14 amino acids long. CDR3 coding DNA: TGTGCCAGCAGCTCCGGGACAGGGGAGAATGAGCAGTTCTTC. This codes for CASSSGTGENEQFF.

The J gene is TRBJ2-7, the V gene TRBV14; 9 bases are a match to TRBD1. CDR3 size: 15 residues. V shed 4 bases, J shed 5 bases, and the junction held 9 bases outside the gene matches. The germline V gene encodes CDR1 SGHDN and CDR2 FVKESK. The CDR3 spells CASSRPGQGVHEQYF. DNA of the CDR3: TGTGCCAGCAGCCGCCCGGGACAGGGTGTCCACGAGCAGTACTTC.

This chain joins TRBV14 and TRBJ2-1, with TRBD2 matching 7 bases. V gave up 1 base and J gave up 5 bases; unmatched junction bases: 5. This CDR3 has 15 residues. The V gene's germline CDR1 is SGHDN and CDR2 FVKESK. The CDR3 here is CASSQVGGRNNEQFF. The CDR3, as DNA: TGTGCCAGCAGCCAAGTGGGAGGGAGGAACAATGAGCAGTTCTTC.

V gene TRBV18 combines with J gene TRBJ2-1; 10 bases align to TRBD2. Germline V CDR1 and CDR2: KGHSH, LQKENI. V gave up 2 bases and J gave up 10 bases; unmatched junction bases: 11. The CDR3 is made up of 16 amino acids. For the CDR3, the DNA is TGTGCCAGCTCACCAAGGCTAGCGGGAGAGGACGGGGAGCAGTTCTTC. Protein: CASSPRLAGEDGEQFF.

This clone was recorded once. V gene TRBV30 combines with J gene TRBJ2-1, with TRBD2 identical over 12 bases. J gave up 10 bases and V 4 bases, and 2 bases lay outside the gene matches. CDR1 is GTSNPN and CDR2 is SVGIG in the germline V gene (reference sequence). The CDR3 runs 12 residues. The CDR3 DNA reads TGTGCCTGGACTAGCGGGAGGGAGGAGCAGTTCTTC. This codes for CAWTSGREEQFF.

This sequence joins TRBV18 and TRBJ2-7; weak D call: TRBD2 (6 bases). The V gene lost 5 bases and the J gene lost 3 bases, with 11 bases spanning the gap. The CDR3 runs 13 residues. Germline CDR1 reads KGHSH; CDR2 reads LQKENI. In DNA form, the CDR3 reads TGTGCCAGCTCAGAGCAGCGGGTCTACGAGCAGTACTTC. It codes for CASSEQRVYEQYF.